These 19 T cell receptor beta chains came from one sample sequenced in a study of high-grade serous ovarian cancer treatment subgroups. Tumor tissue was taken before any definitive surgery or chemotherapy was given. Some clones are missing from TCRdb's copy, which holds only in-frame ones; the method was immunoSEQ multiplex PCR. The table shows about 4,900 clones, with 65% to 70% occurring only once. Material for sequencing was tumor tissue. The receptors were sampled from a human donor with high-grade serous ovarian cancer.

The chain couples TRBV30 to TRBJ2-2; the D gene is possibly TRBD1 (5 bases). This CDR3 has 15 residues. Germline loops: CDR1 GTSNPN, CDR2 SVGIG (reference sequence). V gave up 3 bases and J gave up 3 bases, with 14 bases separating them. The CDR3 spells CAWRKAGSDTGELFF. CDR3 bases: TGTGCCTGGAGGAAGGCAGGGTCAGACACCGGGGAGCTGTTTTTT.

This clone was seen only once. This chain joins TRBV30 and TRBJ2-3; perhaps D is TRBD1 or TRBD2 (6 bases each). There are 15 residues in the CDR3. The V gene's germline CDR1 is GTSNPN and CDR2 SVGIG (reference sequence). The V end lost 0 bases, the J end lost 1 base, and 11 bases lay between the germline ends. DNA for the CDR3: TGTGCCTGGAGTGTACCGGGGGCAGGCACAGATACGCAGTATTTT. The encoded protein is CAWSVPGAGTDTQYF.

The J gene is TRBJ1-1, the V gene TRBV6-5; 8 bases align to TRBD1. Losses at the gene ends were 6 bases for V and 4 bases for J; bases not matched to a gene: 10. This CDR3 has 15 amino acids. The germline V gene encodes CDR1 MNHEY and CDR2 SVGAGI. CDR3 nucleotide sequence: TGTGCCAGCAGCCGATCGGACAGGGCCCCCACTGAAGCTTTCTTT. Amino acid sequence: CASSRSDRAPTEAFF.

This clone is medium-sized (0.01 to 0.1%) by share. V usage is TRBV7-2 and J usage is TRBJ2-7, with 7 bases that match TRBD2. The CDR3 spans 15 residues. CDR1 SGHTA and CDR2 FQGNSA come from the germline V gene. Trimming took 5 bases from V and 6 from J; bases not matched to a gene: 13. In nucleotides, the CDR3 is TGTGCCAGCAGCCCGATTCCCGGGACTACCGTCGAGCAGTACTTC. Its protein is CASSPIPGTTVEQYF. Full variable domain (missing parts from reference TRBV7-2 and TRBJ2-7): GAGVSQSPSNKVTEKGKDVELRCDPISGHTALYWYRQSLGQGLEFLIYFQGNSAPDKSGLPSDRFSAERTGGSVSTLTIQRTQQEDSAVYLCASSPIPGTTVEQYFGPGTRLTVT.

V is TRBV10-3 and J is TRBJ2-5; D may be TRBD2 (8 bases). The J call may be wrong; the DNA end is better matched by TRBJ2-7. This CDR3 has 16 amino acids. Germline-derived CDR1 and CDR2 are ENHRY and SYGVKD. CDR3 amino acids: CAISTTGAAGVYEQYF. DNA of the CDR3: TGTGCCATCAGCACCACAGGGGCAGCGGGAGTCTACGAGCAGTACTTC.

The V and J genes are TRBV5-1 and TRBJ2-2; 8 bases line up with TRBD2. Per the germline V gene, CDR1 is SGHRS and CDR2 is YFSETQ. V was pared by 1 base and J by 2 bases, with 4 bases of the junction left unmatched. This CDR3 region has 16 residues. CDR3 nucleotide sequence: TGCGCCAGCAGCTTGTTCGGGGGGGGAAACACCGGGGAGCTGTTTTTT. This codes for CASSLFGGGNTGELFF.

The V and J genes are TRBV10-3 and TRBJ2-1; the match to TRBD2 covers 10 bases. V gave up 5 bases and J gave up 7 bases; unmatched junction bases: 11. Germline V CDR1 and CDR2: ENHRY, SYGVKD. This CDR3 has 16 amino acids. The CDR3 DNA sequence: TGTGCCATCAGTTCCCCGGGTAGCGGGAGGTGGAATGAGCAGTTCTTC. It translates to CAISSPGSGRWNEQFF.

This clone was seen just once. This chain connects TRBV5-1 to TRBJ1-1; perhaps TRBD1 as D (6 bases). The CDR3 has 15 amino acids. V gave up 5 bases and J gave up 5 bases, with 19 bases separating them. The germline V gene encodes CDR1 SGHRS and CDR2 YFSETQ. The CDR3 DNA reads as TGCGCCAGCAGATATCGGGGGGCGAGTGGAACTGAAGCTTTCTTT. Amino acid sequence: CASRYRGASGTEAFF.

The rearrangement joins TRBV10-3 to TRBJ2-3; D gene uncertain. Trimming took off 2 bases at V and 4 bases at J, with 7 bases between the two ends. CDR3 length: 13 amino acids. From germline, CDR1 is ENHRY and CDR2 SYGVKD. The CDR3 loop is CAISEIGPDTQYF. In nucleotides, the CDR3 is TGTGCCATCAGTGAGATAGGTCCAGATACGCAGTATTTT.

The chain couples TRBV30 to TRBJ1-3, with D maybe TRBD1 (5 bases). Looked up from germline, CDR1 is GTSNPN and CDR2 is SVGIG (reference sequence). V lost 0 bases and J 0 bases, leaving 9 bases between the germline ends. The CDR3 length is 15 residues. CDR3 loop: CAWSVPGSSGNTIYF. CDR3 sequence (DNA): TGTGCCTGGAGTGTACCAGGGAGCTCTGGAAACACCATATATTTT.

V and J are TRBV21-1 and TRBJ2-3; the D segment call TRBD1 is taken from the table without a DNA check. TRBV21-1 has pseudogene status. The CDR3 is 15 residues long. This CDR3 reads CASSTHRAGTDTQYF. The DNA of the CDR3 is TGTGCCAGCAGCACCCACAGGGCCGGCACAGATACGCAGTATTTT.

This clone was found once. The chain links TRBV5-4 to TRBJ2-1, with D maybe TRBD2 (6 bases). The V and J ends lost 2 bases and 1 base respectively, with 10 bases between them. Germline V gene sequence: CDR1 SGHNT, CDR2 YYREEE (reference sequence). This CDR3 spans 15 amino acids. Here the CDR3 reads CASSFGGKSYNEQFF. As DNA, the CDR3 is TGTGCCAGCAGCTTCGGCGGGAAGTCCTACAATGAGCAGTTCTTC.

The J gene is TRBJ1-2, the V gene TRBV6-5, with 7 bases lining up with TRBD1. V lost 7 bases to trimming and J lost 2 bases; unmatched junction nucleotides: 1. The CDR3 consists of 12 residues. Germline V gene data show CDR1 as MNHEY and CDR2 as SVGAGI. The CDR3 here is CASKDRNYGYTF. CDR3 DNA: TGTGCCAGCAAGGACAGGAACTATGGCTACACCTTC.

This clone has just a few counts. This chain links TRBV10-3 with TRBJ2-2; D is uncertain. Germline V gene data show CDR1 as ENHRY and CDR2 as SYGVKD. V lost 1 base and J lost 3, with 12 bases in between. This CDR3 spans 16 amino acids. CDR3 in amino acids: CAISEFRDTDTGELFF. As DNA, the CDR3 is TGTGCCATCAGTGAGTTTAGGGATACGGACACCGGGGAGCTGTTTTTT.

The genes are TRBV11-2 and TRBJ2-7, with a weak D call TRBD1 (5 bases). The CDR3 extends over 17 amino acids. Looked up from germline, CDR1 is SGHAT and CDR2 is FQNNGV. Trimming pared 0 bases from V and 2 bases from J, leaving 17 bases between. CDR3 amino acids: CASSLDSVGEETYEQYV. The CDR3, as DNA: TGTGCCAGCAGCTTAGATTCGGTAGGGGAAGAAACCTACGAGCAGTACGTC.

V gene TRBV7-4 combines with J gene TRBJ2-7, with 7 bases aligning to TRBD2. J lost 6 bases, V lost 5 bases, and 13 bases had no gene match. CDR1 is SGHVT and CDR2 is SQSDAQ in the germline V gene. The CDR3 consists of 15 residues. The CDR3 DNA reads as TGTGCCAGCAGCCCGATTCCCGGGACTACCGTCGAGCAGTACTTC. Encoded protein: CASSPIPGTTVEQYF.

This clone has more than one count but fewer than ten. V gene TRBV15 combines with J gene TRBJ2-2; 9 bases match TRBD2. V gave up 6 bases and J gave up 4 bases; unmatched junction bases: 6. The CDR3 has 15 residues. CDR1 is LNHNV, CDR2 YYDKDF, per germline (reference sequence). CDR3 amino acids: CATRVAGGGTGELFF. DNA for the CDR3: TGTGCCACCAGGGTGGCGGGAGGGGGCACCGGGGAGCTGTTTTTT.

The chain is built from TRBV5-4 and TRBJ1-6; no definite D call. This CDR3 region has 14 residues. V was clipped by 0 bases and J by 7 bases, with 8 bases between them. The V gene's germline CDR1 is SGHNT and CDR2 YYREEE (reference sequence). The CDR3 coding sequence is TGTGCCAGCAGCTTGGAAGTAAGGAATTCACCCCTCCACTTT. It translates to CASSLEVRNSPLHF.

The chain is built from TRBV5-1 and TRBJ2-3; D uncertain. Germline CDR1 SGHRS, CDR2 YFSETQ. The CDR3 covers 14 residues. The V gene lost 2 bases and the J gene lost 2 bases, with 9 bases spanning the gap. CDR3 amino acids: CASSLNYATDTQYF. CDR3 in DNA: TGCGCCAGCAGCTTAAACTACGCCACAGATACGCAGTATTTT.